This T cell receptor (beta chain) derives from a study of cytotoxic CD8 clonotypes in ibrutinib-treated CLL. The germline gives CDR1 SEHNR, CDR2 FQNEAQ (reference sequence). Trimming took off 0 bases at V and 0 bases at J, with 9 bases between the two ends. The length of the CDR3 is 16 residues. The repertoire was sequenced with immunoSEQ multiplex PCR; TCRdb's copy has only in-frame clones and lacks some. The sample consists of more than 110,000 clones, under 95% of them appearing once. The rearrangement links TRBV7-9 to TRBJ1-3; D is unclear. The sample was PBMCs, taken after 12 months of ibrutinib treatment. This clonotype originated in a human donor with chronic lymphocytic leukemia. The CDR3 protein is CASSLAADNSGNTIYF. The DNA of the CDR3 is TGTGCCAGCAGCTTAGCGGCAGATAACTCTGGAAACACCATATATTTT.